What follows is one T cell receptor (beta chain) and its context. The antigen remains undetermined. Assay used: immunoSEQ multiplex PCR; TCRdb lists only in-frame clones, some missing. The sample includes around 56,000 clones, more than 60% seen only once; the top ten take 16%. This record comes from a study of radiotherapy plus CTLA-4 blockade in lung cancer. CDR3 length: 12 residues. Looked up from germline, CDR1 is GTSNPN and CDR2 is SVGIG (reference sequence). V lost 4 bases and J lost 6, with 12 bases in between. Chemo-refractory metastatic non-small-cell lung cancer patients received focal radiation with ipilimumab CTLA-4 blockade. General study findings and limits: Expansion in blood of tumor-derived TCR clones was seen after radiotherapy plus ipilimumab.

The TCR comes from a human donor with non-small cell lung cancer who had a complete response to radiotherapy plus ipilimumab. V usage is TRBV30 and J usage is TRBJ1-1; TRBD1 is a possible D gene (5 bases). The material sequenced was peripheral blood, taken from a patient treated with radiotherapy plus ipilimumab. The CDR3 bases are TGTGCCTGGAATCAGCAGGGCGCTGAAGCTTTCTTT. This sequence encodes CAWNQQGAEAFF.